Below, one T cell receptor (beta chain) is given with its context. Produced via immunoSEQ multiplex PCR; TCRdb's table is partial and in-frame only. The sample lists around 200,000 clones, more than 80% occurring once. Recruits, aged about 18 to 100 years, lived in 24 US areas. Grouping used clinical history reported by participants in a survey and questionnaire. The CDR3 totals 13 residues. CDR1 is SGDLS, CDR2 YYNGEE, per germline. V lost 0 bases and J lost 3, with 6 bases in between. These data belong to a study of blood T cell repertoires in COVID-19. The sequence derives from a man in his forties who had recovered from COVID-19. The chain employs TRBV9 and TRBJ2-5; D remains ambiguous. The sequencing sample was made of PBMCs or T cells enriched from blood (not recorded which). The CDR3 nucleotides read TGTGCCAGCAGCGTAGCACTTGAAGAGACCCAGTACTTC. This translates into CASSVALEETQYF.